This T cell receptor beta chain was recorded in a study of blood T cell repertoires in COVID-19 (dated by TCRdb to 2020 to 2022). Notes on the research overall: Samples covering the acute and convalescent phases of COVID-19 were provided by collaborators in the United States, Italy and Spain. Deeply sampled blood TCRbeta repertoires from subjects exposed to, actively infected with, or recovered from COVID-19 were included in the dataset. The samples were drawn from the first 160 participants of the ongoing ImmuneRACE study and from 950 to 1,500 subjects provided by 6 global collaborators. Where HLA class I and class II types were available, the types were taken from metadata supplied by the sample provider, not from assay-based typing. The repertoires were made available in a free public database intended to serve as a resource for research on the immune response to SARS-CoV-2. The prospective study material was composed of cDNA or gDNA derived from T cells, B-cell-depleted T cells, or PBMCs. Nearly every sample came with metadata listing a de-identified subject ID, COVID-19 status, age in years and sex. On the study overall, not on this receptor specifically: Clinical and demographic metadata were provided uncurated, with the amount varying by source and participant.

Participants in the prospective study were aged roughly 18 to 100 years, lived in over 20 United States geographic areas, and enrolled through a virtual design. Cohort assignment in the prospective study relied on participant-reported clinical history from a screening survey and a study questionnaire. Each participant in the prospective study had whole blood, serum and a nasopharyngeal or oropharyngeal swab collected by mobile phlebotomists. Participants in the prospective study had the option to provide additional blood draws and questionnaires over an approximately two-month period. Before DNA extraction, prospective study blood samples were shipped either frozen or at room temperature. CDR1 MNHEY and CDR2 SMNVEV are derived from the germline V gene (reference sequence). The germline V end is reduced by 7 bases and the J end by 2 bases; junction bases left unmatched: 20. From the cysteine up to the phenylalanine, the CDR3 has a length of 19 residues. Only the CDR3 part of the read is kept: 57 bases, read in frame from the first base.

For this clone: Its antigen has not been determined. No base quality values were provided; no much bigger clone lies one nucleotide off.

TCRbeta CDR3 regions were amplified from genomic DNA by means of the immunoSEQ Assay, a bias-controlled multiplex PCR. For the original study's pipeline: The number of nucleated cells in each sample was estimated by amplification of reference gene primers within the assay. To quantify the absolute abundance of each unique TCRbeta CDR3 rearrangement, sequence reads were collapsed and filtered. For each sample, productive Simpson clonality was calculated as the square root of Simpson's diversity index across productive rearrangements. Here the immuneACCESS table is served through TCRdb, limited to in-frame sequences with V and J called. Missing clones are a known gap in these copies; in checked studies unresolved V genes cover under half, and the rest lacks a known reason. V and J calls and clone size are copied from that table; D and trimming were computed from the DNA. In this sample the table shows about 200,000 clones, roughly nine tenths of which occur a single time. The top ten clonotypes cover around 4% of the sample.

The clonotype originates from a woman under 40 with acute COVID-19. Sequenced: PBMCs or T cells enriched from blood (not recorded which). The chain joins TRBV27 to TRBJ2-5; TRBD2 matches 9 bases in the middle. This receptor carries the CDR3 CASTNPLAGSLSIQETQYF. The bases are TGTGCCAGCACCAACCCTCTAGCGGGGAGCTTATCCATACAAGAGACCCAGTACTTC.